This TCR beta chain was documented in a study of T cells in Graves' hyperthyroidism and ophthalmopathy. This clonotype was counted between two and nine times. Antigen unknown. Exclusion of a patient resulted from uncontrolled infection, other autoimmune disease, pregnancy or lactation. The study, taken as a whole, reports: Stable hyperthyroidism was separated from ophthalmopathy by a model based on 13 V-J features. Most thyroid clonotypes expanded above 0.001 appeared in blood too.

Researchers took RNA transcripts and amplified the TCR beta CDR3 regions from them. A first-round RT-PCR of the TCR CDR3 used the HTBI primer set. TCRdb processed the multiplex PCR reads anew with MiXCR; each CDR3 protein has one entry. This repertoire shows over 700,000 distinct CDR3 sequences, around 20% found once; its top ten account for 16%. The CDR3 spans 14 residues. V lost 5 bases, J lost 0 bases, and 11 bases lay in between. In germline, CDR1 is GTSNPN, CDR2 SVGIG (reference sequence). This clonotype originated in a woman aged 50 to 65 with Graves' hyperthyroidism that later progressed to Graves' ophthalmopathy. The V call is TRBV30, the J call TRBJ1-3; the D gene is possibly TRBD1 (6 bases). The specimen sequenced was blood. In nucleotides, the CDR3 is TGTGCCTGGCAGCCGGGACACTCTGGAAACACCATATATTTT. Encoded protein: CAWQPGHSGNTIYF.